This T cell receptor beta chain was observed in a study of blood T cell repertoires in COVID-19. Profiling relied on immunoSEQ multiplex PCR, and the TCRdb table lists in-frame clones only, not all of them. The data contain under 85,000 clones, nearly 90% of them seen just once; the ten biggest clones take up around 7.9%. Trimming shortened V by 3 bases and J by 1 base, and 11 bases separated the two germline ends. Germline V gene data show CDR1 as SGDLS and CDR2 as YYNGEE. There are 15 residues in the CDR3. The rearrangement links TRBV9 to TRBJ1-3, with D tentatively TRBD1 (6 bases). The receptor's source is a man between 65 and 85 years old with acute or convalescent COVID-19. Sequences were obtained from peripheral blood. Here the CDR3 reads CASSGTRGSGNTIYF. The CDR3 region has the DNA TGTGCCAGCAGCGGGACCAGGGGATCTGGAAACACCATATATTTT.